This T cell receptor (beta chain) was documented in a study of T cells in Graves' hyperthyroidism and ophthalmopathy. TCR beta CDR3 regions were amplified from RNA transcripts. When the TCR CDR3 underwent first-round RT-PCR, the HTBI primer set was used. A single record per CDR3 protein comes from TCRdb applying MiXCR to the multiplex PCR reads. Of over 450,000 distinct CDR3 sequences listed, roughly 14% are singletons. This clonotype has ten or more counts. J lost 0 bases, V lost 7 bases, and 1 base had no gene match. This CDR3 region has 13 residues. Germline CDR1 GTSNPN, CDR2 SVGIG (reference sequence).

This receptor was taken from a woman aged 18 to 35 with Graves' hyperthyroidism. The chain recombines TRBV30 with TRBJ2-2, with 8 bases identical to TRBD1. The sequenced sample consisted of blood. This chain's CDR3 is CASDRANTGELFF. The DNA of the CDR3 is TGTGCCTCGGACAGGGCGAACACCGGGGAGCTGTTTTTT.